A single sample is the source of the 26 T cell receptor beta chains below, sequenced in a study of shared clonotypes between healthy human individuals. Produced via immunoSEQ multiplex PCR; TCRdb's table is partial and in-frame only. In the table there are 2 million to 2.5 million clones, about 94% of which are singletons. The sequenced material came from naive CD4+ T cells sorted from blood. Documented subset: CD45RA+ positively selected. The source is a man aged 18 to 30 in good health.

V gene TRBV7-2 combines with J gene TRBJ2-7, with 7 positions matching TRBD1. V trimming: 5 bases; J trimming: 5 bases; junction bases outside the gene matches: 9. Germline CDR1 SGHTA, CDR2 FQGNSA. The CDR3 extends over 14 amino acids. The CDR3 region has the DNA TGTGCCAGCAGCCGCGACAGGGTGGGAAACGAGCAGTACTTC. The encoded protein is CASSRDRVGNEQYF.

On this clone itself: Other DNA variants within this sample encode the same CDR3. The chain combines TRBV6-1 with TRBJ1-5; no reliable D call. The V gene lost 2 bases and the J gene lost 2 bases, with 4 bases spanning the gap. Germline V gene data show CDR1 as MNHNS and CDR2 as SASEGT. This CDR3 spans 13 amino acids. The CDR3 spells CASSERGNQPQHF. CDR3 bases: TGTGCCAGCAGTGAAAGAGGCAATCAGCCCCAGCATTTT.

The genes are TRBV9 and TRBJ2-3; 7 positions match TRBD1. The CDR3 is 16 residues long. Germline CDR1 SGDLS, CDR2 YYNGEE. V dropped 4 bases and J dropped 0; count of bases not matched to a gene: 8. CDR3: CASSKWDSPSTDTQYF. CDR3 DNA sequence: TGTGCCAGCAGCAAATGGGACAGCCCTAGCACAGATACGCAGTATTTT. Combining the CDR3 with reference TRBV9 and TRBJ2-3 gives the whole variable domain DSGVTQTPKHLITATGQRVTLRCSPRSGDLSVYWYQQSLDQGLQFLIQYYNGEERAKGNILERFSAQQFPDLHSELNLSSLELGDSALYFCASSKWDSPSTDTQYFGPGTRLTVL.

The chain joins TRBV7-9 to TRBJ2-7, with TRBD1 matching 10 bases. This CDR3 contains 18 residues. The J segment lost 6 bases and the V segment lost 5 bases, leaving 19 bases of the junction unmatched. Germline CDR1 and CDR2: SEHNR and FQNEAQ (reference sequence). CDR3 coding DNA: TGTGCCAGCAGCCACAGAGCACAAGCCGGGACAGGGGCCTCCGAGCAGTACTTC. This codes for CASSHRAQAGTGASEQYF.

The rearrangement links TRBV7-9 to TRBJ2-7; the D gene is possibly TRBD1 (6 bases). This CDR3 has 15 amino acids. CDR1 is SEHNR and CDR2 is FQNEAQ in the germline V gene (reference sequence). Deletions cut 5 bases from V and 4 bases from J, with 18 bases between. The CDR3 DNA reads TGTGCCAGCAGCGTCCCAGGGGCATTCGGGTACGAGCAGTACTTC. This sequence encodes CASSVPGAFGYEQYF.

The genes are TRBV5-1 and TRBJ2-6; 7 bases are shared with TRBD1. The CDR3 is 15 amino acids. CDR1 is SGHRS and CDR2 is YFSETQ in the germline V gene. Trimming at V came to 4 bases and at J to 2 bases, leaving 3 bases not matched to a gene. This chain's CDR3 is CASSTGDPGANVLTF. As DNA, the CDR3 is TGCGCCAGCAGCACAGGGGACCCTGGGGCCAACGTCCTGACTTTC.

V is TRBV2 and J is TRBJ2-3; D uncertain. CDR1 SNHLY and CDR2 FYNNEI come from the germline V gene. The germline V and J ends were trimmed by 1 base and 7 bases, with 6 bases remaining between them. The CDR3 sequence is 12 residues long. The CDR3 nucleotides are TGTGCCAGCAGTGAAGGACCCAATACGCAGTATTTT. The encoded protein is CASSEGPNTQYF.

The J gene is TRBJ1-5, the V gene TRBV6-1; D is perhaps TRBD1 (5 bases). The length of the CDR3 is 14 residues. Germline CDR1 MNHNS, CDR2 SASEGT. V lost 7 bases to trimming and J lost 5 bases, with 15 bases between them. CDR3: CASNGQGRDQPQHF. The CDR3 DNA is TGTGCCAGCAATGGGCAGGGAAGAGATCAGCCCCAGCATTTT.

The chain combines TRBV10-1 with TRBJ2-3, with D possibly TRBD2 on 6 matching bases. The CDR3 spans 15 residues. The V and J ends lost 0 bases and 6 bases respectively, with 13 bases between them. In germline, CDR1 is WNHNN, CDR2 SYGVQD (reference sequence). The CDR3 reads CASSESSPGVDTQYF. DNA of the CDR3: TGCGCCAGCAGTGAGTCGTCGCCGGGGGTGGATACGCAGTATTTT.

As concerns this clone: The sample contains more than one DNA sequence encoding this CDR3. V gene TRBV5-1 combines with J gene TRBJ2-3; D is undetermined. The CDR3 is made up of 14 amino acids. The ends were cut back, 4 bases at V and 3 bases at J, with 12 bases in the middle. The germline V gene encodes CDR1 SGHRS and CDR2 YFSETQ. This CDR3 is CASSLTPFTDTQYF. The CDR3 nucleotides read TGCGCCAGCAGCCTGACACCATTTACAGATACGCAGTATTTT.

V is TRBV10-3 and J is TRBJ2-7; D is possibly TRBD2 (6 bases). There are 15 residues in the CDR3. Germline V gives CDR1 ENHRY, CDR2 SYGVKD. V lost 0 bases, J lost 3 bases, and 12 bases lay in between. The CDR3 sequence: CAISESREPHYEQYF. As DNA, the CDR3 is TGTGCCATCAGTGAGTCTCGGGAGCCCCACTACGAGCAGTACTTC.

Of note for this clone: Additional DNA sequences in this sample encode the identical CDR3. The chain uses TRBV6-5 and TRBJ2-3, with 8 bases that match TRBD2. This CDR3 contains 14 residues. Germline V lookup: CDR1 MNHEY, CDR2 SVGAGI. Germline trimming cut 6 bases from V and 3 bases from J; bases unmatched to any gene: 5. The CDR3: CASSLGLATDTQYF. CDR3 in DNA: TGTGCCAGCAGCCTTGGACTAGCTACAGATACGCAGTATTTT.

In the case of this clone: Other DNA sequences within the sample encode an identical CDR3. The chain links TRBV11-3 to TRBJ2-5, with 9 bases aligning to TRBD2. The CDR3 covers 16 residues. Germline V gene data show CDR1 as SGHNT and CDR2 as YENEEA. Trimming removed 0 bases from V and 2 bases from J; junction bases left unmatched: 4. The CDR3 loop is CASSLEGGRGQETQYF. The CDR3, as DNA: TGTGCCAGCAGCTTAGAGGGCGGGAGGGGTCAAGAGACCCAGTACTTC. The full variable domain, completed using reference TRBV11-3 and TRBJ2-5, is EAGVVQSPRYKIIEKKQPVAFWCNPISGHNTLYWYLQNLGQGPELLIRYENEEAVDDSQLPKDRFSAERLKGVDSTLKIQPAELGDSAVYLCASSLEGGRGQETQYFGPGTRLLVL.

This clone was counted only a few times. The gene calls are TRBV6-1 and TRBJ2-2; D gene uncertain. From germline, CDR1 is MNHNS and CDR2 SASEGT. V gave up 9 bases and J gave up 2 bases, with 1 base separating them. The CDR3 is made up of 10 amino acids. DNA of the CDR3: TGTGCCAGTAACACCGGGGAGCTGTTTTTT. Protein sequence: CASNTGELFF.

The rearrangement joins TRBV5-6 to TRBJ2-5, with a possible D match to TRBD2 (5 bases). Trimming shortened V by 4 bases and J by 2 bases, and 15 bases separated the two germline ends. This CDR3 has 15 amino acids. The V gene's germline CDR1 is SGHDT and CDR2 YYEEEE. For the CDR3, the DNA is TGTGCCAGCAGCGTCCGGCACGGGATTCAAGAGACCCAGTACTTC. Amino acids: CASSVRHGIQETQYF.

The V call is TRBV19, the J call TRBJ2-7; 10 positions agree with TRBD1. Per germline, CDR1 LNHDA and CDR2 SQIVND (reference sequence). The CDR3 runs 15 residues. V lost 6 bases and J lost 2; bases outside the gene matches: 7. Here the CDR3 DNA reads TGTGCCAGTAGGAAAGGACAGGGGGGAACCTACGAGCAGTACTTC. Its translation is CASRKGQGGTYEQYF.

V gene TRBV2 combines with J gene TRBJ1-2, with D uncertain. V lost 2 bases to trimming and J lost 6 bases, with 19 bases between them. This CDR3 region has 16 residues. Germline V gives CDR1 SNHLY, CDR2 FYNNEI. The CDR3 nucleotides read TGTGCCAGCAGTGAACGGAGACTACGATCTGCTAATGGCTACACCTTC. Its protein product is CASSERRLRSANGYTF.

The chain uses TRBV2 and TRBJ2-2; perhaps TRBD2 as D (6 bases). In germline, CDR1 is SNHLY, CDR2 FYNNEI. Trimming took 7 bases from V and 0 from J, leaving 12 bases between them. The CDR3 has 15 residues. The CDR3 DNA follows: TGTGCCAGCAATCGCGGGATCGCGAACACCGGGGAGCTGTTTTTT. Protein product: CASNRGIANTGELFF. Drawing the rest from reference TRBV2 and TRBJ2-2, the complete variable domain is EPEVTQTPSHQVTQMGQEVILRCVPISNHLYFYWYRQILGQKVEFLVSFYNNEISEKSEIFDDQFSVERPDGSNFTLKIRSTKLEDSAMYFCASNRGIANTGELFFGEGSRLTVL.

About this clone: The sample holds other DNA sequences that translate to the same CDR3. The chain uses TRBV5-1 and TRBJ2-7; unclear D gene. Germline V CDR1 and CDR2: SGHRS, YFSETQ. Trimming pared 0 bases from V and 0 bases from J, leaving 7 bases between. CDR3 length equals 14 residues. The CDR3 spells CASSLVGNSYEQYF. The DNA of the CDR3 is TGCGCCAGCAGCTTGGTTGGCAACTCCTACGAGCAGTACTTC.

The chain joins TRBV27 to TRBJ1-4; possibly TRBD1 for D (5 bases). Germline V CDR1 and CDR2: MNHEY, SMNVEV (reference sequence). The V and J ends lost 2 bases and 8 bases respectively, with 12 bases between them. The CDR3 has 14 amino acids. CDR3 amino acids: CASSLRGRLEKLFF. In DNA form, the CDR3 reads TGTGCCAGCAGTTTACGGGGACGGTTGGAAAAACTGTTTTTT.

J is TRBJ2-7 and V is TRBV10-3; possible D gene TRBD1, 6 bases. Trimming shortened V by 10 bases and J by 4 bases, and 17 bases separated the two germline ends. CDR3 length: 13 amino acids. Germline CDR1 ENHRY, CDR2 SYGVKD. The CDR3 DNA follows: TGTGCCAGTTCTAGGGACAATGGTTACGAGCAGTACTTC. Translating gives CASSRDNGYEQYF.

The CDR3 protein is CASSSYPLGQGQGDTQYF. DNA of the CDR3: TGTGCCAGCAGTTCTTACCCTTTAGGACAGGGTCAGGGAGATACGCAGTATTTT. This chain links TRBV28 with TRBJ2-3, with 8 bases that match TRBD1. The germline V gene encodes CDR1 MDHEN and CDR2 SYDVKM. The CDR3 has 18 residues. The trim removed 4 bases at V and 5 bases at J, leaving 17 bases unmatched.

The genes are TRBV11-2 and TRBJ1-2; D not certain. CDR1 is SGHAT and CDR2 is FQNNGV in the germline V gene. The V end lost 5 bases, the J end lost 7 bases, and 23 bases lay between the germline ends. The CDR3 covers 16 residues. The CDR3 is CASSPSNPGVVGGYTF. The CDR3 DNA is TGTGCCAGCAGCCCTAGTAATCCAGGAGTGGTCGGTGGCTACACCTTC.

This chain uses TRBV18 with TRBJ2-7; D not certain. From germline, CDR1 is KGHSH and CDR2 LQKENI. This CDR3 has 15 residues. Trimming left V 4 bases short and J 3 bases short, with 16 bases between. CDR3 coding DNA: TGTGCCAGCTCACTTACCCAGGACGCAGGCTACGAGCAGTACTTC. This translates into CASSLTQDAGYEQYF.

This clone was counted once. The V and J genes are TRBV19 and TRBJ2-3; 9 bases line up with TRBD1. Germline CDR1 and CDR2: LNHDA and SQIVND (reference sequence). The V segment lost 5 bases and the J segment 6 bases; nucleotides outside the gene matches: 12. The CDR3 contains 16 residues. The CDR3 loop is CASSAGTGRRSDTQYF. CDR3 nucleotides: TGTGCCAGTAGTGCCGGGACAGGGCGGCGTTCTGATACGCAGTATTTT.

CDR3 loop: CASSLGVIETQYF. The CDR3 DNA reads as TGTGCCAGCAGCTTAGGAGTGATAGAGACCCAGTACTTC. This rearrangement joins TRBV11-2 to TRBJ2-5; D gene uncertain. CDR1 is SGHAT, CDR2 FQNNGV, per germline. The V end was cut by 1 base, the J end by 4 bases, with 7 bases between. The CDR3 runs 13 residues.